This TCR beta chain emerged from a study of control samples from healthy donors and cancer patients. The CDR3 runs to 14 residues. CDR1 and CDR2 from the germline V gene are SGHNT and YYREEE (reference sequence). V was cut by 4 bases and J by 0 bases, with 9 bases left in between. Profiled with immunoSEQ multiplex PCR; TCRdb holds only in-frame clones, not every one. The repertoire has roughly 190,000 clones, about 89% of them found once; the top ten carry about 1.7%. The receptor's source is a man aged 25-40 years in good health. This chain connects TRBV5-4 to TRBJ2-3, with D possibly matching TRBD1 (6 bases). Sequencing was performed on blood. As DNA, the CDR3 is TGTGCCAGCAGCCCCGGACAGAGCACAGATACGCAGTATTTT. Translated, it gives CASSPGQSTDTQYF.